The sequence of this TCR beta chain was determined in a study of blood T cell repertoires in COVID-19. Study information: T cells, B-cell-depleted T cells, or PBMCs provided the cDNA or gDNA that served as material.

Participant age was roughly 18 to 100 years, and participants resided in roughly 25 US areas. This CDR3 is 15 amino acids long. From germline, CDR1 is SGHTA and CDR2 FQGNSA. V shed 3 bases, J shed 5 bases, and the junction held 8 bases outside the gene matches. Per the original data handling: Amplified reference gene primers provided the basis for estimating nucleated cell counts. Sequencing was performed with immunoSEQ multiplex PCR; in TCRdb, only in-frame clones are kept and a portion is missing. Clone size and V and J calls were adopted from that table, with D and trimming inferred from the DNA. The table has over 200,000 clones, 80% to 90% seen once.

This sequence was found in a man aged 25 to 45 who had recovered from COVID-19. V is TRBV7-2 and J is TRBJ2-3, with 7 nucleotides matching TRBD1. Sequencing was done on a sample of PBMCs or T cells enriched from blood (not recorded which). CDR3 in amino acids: CASSLGQITGDTQYF. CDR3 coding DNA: TGTGCCAGCAGCTTGGGACAGATCACCGGAGATACGCAGTATTTT.